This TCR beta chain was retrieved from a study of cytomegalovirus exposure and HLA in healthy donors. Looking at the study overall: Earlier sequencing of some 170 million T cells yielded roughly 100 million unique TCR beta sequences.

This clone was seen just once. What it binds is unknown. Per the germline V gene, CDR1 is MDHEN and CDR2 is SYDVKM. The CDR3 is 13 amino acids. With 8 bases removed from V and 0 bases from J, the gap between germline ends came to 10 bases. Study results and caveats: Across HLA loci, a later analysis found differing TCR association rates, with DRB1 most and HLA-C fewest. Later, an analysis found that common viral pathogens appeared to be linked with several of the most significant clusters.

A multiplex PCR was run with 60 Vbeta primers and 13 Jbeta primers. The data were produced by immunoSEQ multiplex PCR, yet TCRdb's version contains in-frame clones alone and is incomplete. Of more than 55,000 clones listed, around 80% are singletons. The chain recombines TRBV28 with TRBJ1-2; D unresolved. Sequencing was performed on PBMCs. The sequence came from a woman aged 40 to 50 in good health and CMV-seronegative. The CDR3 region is CASLALANYGYTF. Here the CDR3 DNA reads TGTGCCAGCCTGGCGCTAGCTAACTATGGCTACACCTTC.